This is a list of T cell receptor beta chains from one sample in a study of T cells in Graves' hyperthyroidism and ophthalmopathy. TCRdb redid the calling of the multiplex PCR reads with MiXCR, one entry per CDR3 protein. The sample contains under 300,000 distinct CDR3 sequences, just over 14% of which appear only once. The sequencing sample was made of blood. The receptors were gathered from a woman aged 40-49 years with Graves' hyperthyroidism that later progressed to Graves' ophthalmopathy. The CDR3 runs from the conserved cysteine through the conserved F or W. A D gene is named only where the DNA matches it firmly. Some rows have no size entry. The others give once, few or many, or a class for an expanded clone.

clone size	V gene	D gene	J gene	CDR3 DNA	CDR3 protein
-	TRBV24-1	-	TRBJ2-1	TGTGCCACCAGTGATTCACGGAGCAATGAGCAGTTCTTC	CATSDSRSNEQFF
once	TRBV9	-	TRBJ1-6	TGTGCCAGCAGCGAGAAATCGGACGCACCCCTCCACTTT	CASSEKSDAPLHF
-	TRBV5-1	-	TRBJ2-3	TGCGCCACCCGAGGGGCGCTGAGCACAGATACGCAGTATTTT	CATRGALSTDTQYF
many	TRBV28	TRBD2	TRBJ2-3	TGTGCCAGCAGCCCTGCTAGCGGGAGAAAGCTCCCAGATACGCAGTATTTT	CASSPASGRKLPDTQYF
many	TRBV28	-	TRBJ1-2	TGTGCCAGCAGTCACAGCGTATACTATGGCTACACCTTC	CASSHSVYYGYTF
many	TRBV7-9	TRBD2	TRBJ2-1	TGTGCCAGCAGCTCCCAGAACCCGGGACTAGCGCCAAGCTCCTACAATGAGCAGTTCTTC	CASSSQNPGLAPSSYNEQFF
many	TRBV7-9	-	TRBJ1-2	TGTGCCAGCAGCTTAAAAGGGAGTGACTATGGCTACACCTTC	CASSLKGSDYGYTF
many	TRBV3-1	-	TRBJ1-1	TGTGCCAGCAGCTTTGACCTAGGTTACACTGAAGCTTTCTTT	CASSFDLGYTEAFF
many	TRBV2	TRBD1	TRBJ2-3	TGTGCCAGCACCGAAGGGGGCGGAGGCCCAGATACGCAGTATTTT	CASTEGGGGPDTQYF
many	TRBV20-1	-	TRBJ2-5	TGCAGTGCTAGAGATGGGCAGCCTCAAGAGACCCAGTACTTC	CSARDGQPQETQYF
many	TRBV6-1	-	TRBJ2-5	TGTGCCAGCAGATTGAAGGGTGTGGAGACCCAGTACTTC	CASRLKGVETQYF
many	TRBV20-1	-	TRBJ2-3	TGCAGTGCTAGAGATCGTGTAACAGGACGAGGCACAGATACGCAGTATTTT	CSARDRVTGRGTDTQYF
-	TRBV5-6	-	TRBJ2-7	TGTGCCAGCAGCTTGTTCGGACGACTGGGACACTTGACCTACGAGCAGTACTTC	CASSLFGRLGHLTYEQYF
-	TRBV20-1	TRBD1	TRBJ1-1	TGCAGTGCTAGAGCAAGGACAGGGGGCGTGTACACTGAAGCTTTCTTT	CSARARTGGVYTEAFF
many	TRBV28	-	TRBJ1-1	TGTGCCAGCAGCCGAGGACTCATGAACACTGAAGCTTTCTTT	CASSRGLMNTEAFF
many	TRBV11-1	TRBD1	TRBJ2-7	TGTGCCAGCAGGAGACAGGGGGCATCCTACGAGCAGTACTTC	CASRRQGASYEQYF
-	TRBV27	-	TRBJ1-5	TGTGCCAGCAGCAGGTCGCAGGGTAGCAATCAGCCCCAGCATTTT	CASSRSQGSNQPQHF
many	TRBV13	TRBD2	TRBJ2-3	TGTGCCAGCAGCTCAGGACTAGCAGACACAGATACGCAGTATTTT	CASSSGLADTDTQYF
many	TRBV6-1	TRBD1	TRBJ1-1	TGTGCCAGCAGTTATAGACGGACAGGGAACACTGAAGCTTTCTTT	CASSYRRTGNTEAFF
many	TRBV28	TRBD1	TRBJ1-2	TGTGCCAGCAGGGGACAGGGGAACTATGGCTACACCTTC	CASRGQGNYGYTF
-	TRBV5-1	TRBD2	TRBJ2-7	TGCGCCAGCAGCCCGGATGGCGGGAGCTCGGCCGAGCAGTACTTC	CASSPDGGSSAEQYF
-	TRBV28	TRBD2	TRBJ2-2	TGTGCCAGCAGTTCATTAGCGGGAGTCTACACCGGGGAGCTGTTTTTT	CASSSLAGVYTGELFF
many	TRBV11-1	-	TRBJ2-1	TGTGCCAGCAGCTTAGGACTTAGTAACAATGAGCAGTTCTTC	CASSLGLSNNEQFF
few	TRBV6-2/TRBV6-3	-	TRBJ1-1	TGTGCCAGCAGTTACTCCCGATTGAACACTGAAGCTTTCTTT	CASSYSRLNTEAFF
many	TRBV28	-	TRBJ2-7	TGTGCCAGCAGTCCGATCCAGGGTCCTTCCTACGAGCAGTACTTC	CASSPIQGPSYEQYF
many	TRBV5-5	-	TRBJ2-1	TGTGCCAGCAGCTTGGAGGGGACACCTTACAATGAGCAGTTCTTC	CASSLEGTPYNEQFF
-	TRBV7-9	-	TRBJ2-1	TGTGCCAGCAGCACACTTCGATTCTACAATGAGCAGTTCTTC	CASSTLRFYNEQFF
many	TRBV27	-	TRBJ1-6	TGTGCCAGCAGTTTTGGGTTTAGTTCACCCCTCCACTTT	CASSFGFSSPLHF
few	TRBV7-2	-	TRBJ2-2	TGTGCCAGCAGCCGTCTTCCGGGCCCCGGTTTGTGGTCTGGGGAGCTGTTTTTT	CASSRLPGPGLWSGELFF
-	TRBV27	-	TRBJ2-1	TGTGCCAGCAGCGCGCCGGGTGGTGAGCAGTTCTTC	CASSAPGGEQFF
many	TRBV28	-	TRBJ1-2	TGTGCCAGCAGTTTATCTCTTGCGAGTGGCTACACCTTC	CASSLSLASGYTF
many	TRBV19	-	TRBJ2-1	TGTGCCAGTAAAAGGGAATCATACAATGAGCAGTTCTTC	CASKRESYNEQFF
-	TRBV19	-	TRBJ2-1	TGTGCCAGTAGTATAGAATGGTACAATGAGCAGTTCTTC	CASSIEWYNEQFF
few	TRBV7-2	-	TRBJ2-6	TGTGCCAGCAGCTTAGGCTCGGGGGCTGGGGCCAACGTCCTGACTTTC	CASSLGSGAGANVLTF
few	TRBV5-1	TRBD2	TRBJ2-2	TGCGCCAGCAGCCCAGGGACTAGCGATTACACCGGGGAGCCGTTTTTT	CASSPGTSDYTGEPFF
many	TRBV10-3	TRBD2	TRBJ2-7	TGTGCCATCAGCCCTCGACTAGCGGGAGACAACGAGCAGTACTTC	CAISPRLAGDNEQYF
few	TRBV20-1	-	TRBJ1-6	TGCAGTGCTCCGGGGAGAGGGACCTACGGGGAACCCCTCCACTTT	CSAPGRGTYGEPLHF
many	TRBV30	TRBD1	TRBJ2-1	TGTGCCTGGAGTTTAGACAGGGGGGAGCAGTTCTTC	CAWSLDRGEQFF
many	TRBV19	TRBD1	TRBJ1-6	TGTGCCAGTTCCCCGGGACAGGGGAATTCACCCCTCCACTTT	CASSPGQGNSPLHF
many	TRBV28	-	TRBJ2-5	TGTGCCAGTTGGGGAGGAGGGGCAGAGACCCAGTACTTC	CASWGGGAETQYF
many	TRBV3-1	-	TRBJ1-2	TGTGCCAGCAGCTACAATTTGGGGGGGAACTATGGCTACACCTTC	CASSYNLGGNYGYTF
many	TRBV6-1	-	TRBJ2-2	TGTGCCAGCAGCAGACACGGTAACACCGGGGAGCTGTTTTTT	CASSRHGNTGELFF
many	TRBV28	-	TRBJ2-7	TGTGCCAGCAGTCCCAGCAGGTCCTACGAGCAGTACTTC	CASSPSRSYEQYF
many	TRBV10-3	-	TRBJ1-1	TGTGCCACCTTGGGAGACACTGAAGCTTTCTTT	CATLGDTEAFF
many	TRBV28	-	TRBJ1-2	TGTGCCAGCAGTTTATCCGGTGGCTACACCTTC	CASSLSGGYTF
-	TRBV29-1	TRBD2	TRBJ2-7	TGCAGCGTTAAGAGCGGGAGCGGGTACGAGCAGTACTTC	CSVKSGSGYEQYF
-	TRBV10-3	TRBD2	TRBJ2-7	TGTGCCTCCCAGACTAGCGTTAGCGAGCAGTACTTC	CASQTSVSEQYF
many	TRBV12-3/TRBV12-4	TRBD1	TRBJ1-1	TGTGCCAGCACCAACTTATGGACAGGGGTCACTGAAGCTTTCTTT	CASTNLWTGVTEAFF
-	TRBV4-2	TRBD1	TRBJ2-2	TGTGCCAGCAGCCGGAAAACAGGGGGAGCGAACACCGGGGAGCTGTTTTTT	CASSRKTGGANTGELFF
-	TRBV20-1	TRBD2	TRBJ2-2	TGCAGTGCTGGGTCTAGCGGGAGCAATTACGGGGAGCTGTTTTTT	CSAGSSGSNYGELFF
many	TRBV5-1	TRBD1	TRBJ2-7	TGCGCCAGCAGCTTACAGGGGCCTTCCTACGAGCAGTACTTC	CASSLQGPSYEQYF